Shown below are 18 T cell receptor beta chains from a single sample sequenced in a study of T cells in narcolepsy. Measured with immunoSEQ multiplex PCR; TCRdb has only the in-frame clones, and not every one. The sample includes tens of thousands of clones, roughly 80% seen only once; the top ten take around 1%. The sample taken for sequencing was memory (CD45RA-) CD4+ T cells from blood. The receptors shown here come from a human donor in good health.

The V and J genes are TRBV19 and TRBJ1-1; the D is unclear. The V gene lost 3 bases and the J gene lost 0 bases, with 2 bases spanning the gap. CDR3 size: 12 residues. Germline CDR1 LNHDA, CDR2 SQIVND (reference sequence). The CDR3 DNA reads TGTGCCAGTAGTATGTTGAACACTGAAGCTTTCTTT. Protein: CASSMLNTEAFF.

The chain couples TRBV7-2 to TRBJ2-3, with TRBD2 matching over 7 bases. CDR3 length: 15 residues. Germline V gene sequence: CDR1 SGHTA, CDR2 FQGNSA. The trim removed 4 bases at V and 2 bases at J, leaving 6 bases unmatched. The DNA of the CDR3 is TGTGCCAGCAGCTCCCGACTAGCCTCCACAGATACGCAGTATTTT. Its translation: CASSSRLASTDTQYF.

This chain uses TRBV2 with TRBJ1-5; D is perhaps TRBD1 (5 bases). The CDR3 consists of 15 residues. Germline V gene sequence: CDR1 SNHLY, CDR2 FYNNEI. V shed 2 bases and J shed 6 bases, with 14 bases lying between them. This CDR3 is CASSESRGSAQPQHF. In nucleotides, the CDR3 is TGTGCCAGCAGTGAAAGTAGGGGCTCGGCTCAGCCCCAGCATTTT.

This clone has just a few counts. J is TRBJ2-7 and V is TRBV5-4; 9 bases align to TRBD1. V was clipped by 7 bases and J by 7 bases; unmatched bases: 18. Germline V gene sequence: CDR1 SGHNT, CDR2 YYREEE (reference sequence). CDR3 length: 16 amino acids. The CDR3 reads CASANPTGGPLREQYF. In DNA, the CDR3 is TGTGCCAGCGCTAACCCGACAGGGGGGCCCTTACGGGAGCAGTACTTC.

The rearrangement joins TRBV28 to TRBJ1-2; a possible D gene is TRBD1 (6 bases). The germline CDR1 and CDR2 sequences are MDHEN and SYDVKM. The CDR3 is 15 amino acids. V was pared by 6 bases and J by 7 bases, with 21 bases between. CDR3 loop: CASSQGSTGQGGYTF. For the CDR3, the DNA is TGTGCCAGCAGCCAAGGGAGCACAGGGCAAGGTGGCTACACCTTC.

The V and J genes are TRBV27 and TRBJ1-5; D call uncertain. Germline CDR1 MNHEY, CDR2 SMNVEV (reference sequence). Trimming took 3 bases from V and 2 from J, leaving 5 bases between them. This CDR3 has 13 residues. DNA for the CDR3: TGTGCCAGCAGTTTTCTGGGCAATCAGCCCCAGCATTTT. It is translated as CASSFLGNQPQHF.

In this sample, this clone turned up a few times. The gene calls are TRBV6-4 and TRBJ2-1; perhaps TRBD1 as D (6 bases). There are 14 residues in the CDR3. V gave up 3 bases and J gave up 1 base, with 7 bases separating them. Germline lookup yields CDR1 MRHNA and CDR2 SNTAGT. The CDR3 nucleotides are TGTGCCAGCAGTGAGGGACAATCCTACAATGAGCAGTTCTTC. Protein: CASSEGQSYNEQFF.

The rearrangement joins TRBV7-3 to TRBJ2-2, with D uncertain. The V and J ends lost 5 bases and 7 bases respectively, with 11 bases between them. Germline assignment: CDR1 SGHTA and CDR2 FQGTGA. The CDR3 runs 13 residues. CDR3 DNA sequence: TGTGCCAGCAGCCCCACGTTCGGCGGGGAGCTGTTTTTT. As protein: CASSPTFGGELFF.

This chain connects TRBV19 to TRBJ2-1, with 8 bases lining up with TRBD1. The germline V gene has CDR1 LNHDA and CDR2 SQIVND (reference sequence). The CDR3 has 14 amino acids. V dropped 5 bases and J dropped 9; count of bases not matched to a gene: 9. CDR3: CASSQDRVGGEQFF. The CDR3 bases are TGTGCCAGTAGTCAGGACAGGGTTGGCGGTGAGCAGTTCTTC.

The CDR3 DNA sequence: TGTGTCAGAAGCTTAGCGCAGATAACGATCCAGGGGGGGTCAACTAATGAAAAACTGTTTTTT. It translates to CVRSLAQITIQGGSTNEKLFF. The chain couples TRBV7-5 to TRBJ1-4. TRBV7-5 counts as a pseudogene. CDR3 length: 21 amino acids.

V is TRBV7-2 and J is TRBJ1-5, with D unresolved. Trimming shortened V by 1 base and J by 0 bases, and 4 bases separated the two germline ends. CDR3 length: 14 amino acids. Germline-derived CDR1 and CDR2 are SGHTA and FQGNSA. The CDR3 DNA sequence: TGTGCCAGCAGCTTAGTCAATAGCAATCAGCCCCAGCATTTT. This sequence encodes CASSLVNSNQPQHF.

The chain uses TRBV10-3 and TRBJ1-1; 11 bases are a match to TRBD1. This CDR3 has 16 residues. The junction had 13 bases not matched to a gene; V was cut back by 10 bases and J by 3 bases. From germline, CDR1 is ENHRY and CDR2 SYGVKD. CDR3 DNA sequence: TGTGCCACCGAACCTGGGACAGGGGGTTTGGACACTGAAGCTTTCTTT. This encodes CATEPGTGGLDTEAFF.

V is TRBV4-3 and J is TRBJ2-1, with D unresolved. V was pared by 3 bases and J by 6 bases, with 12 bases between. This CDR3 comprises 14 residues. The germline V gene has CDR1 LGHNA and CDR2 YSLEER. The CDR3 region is CASSHRGVLNEQFF. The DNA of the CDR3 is TGCGCCAGCAGCCACAGAGGTGTCCTCAATGAGCAGTTCTTC.

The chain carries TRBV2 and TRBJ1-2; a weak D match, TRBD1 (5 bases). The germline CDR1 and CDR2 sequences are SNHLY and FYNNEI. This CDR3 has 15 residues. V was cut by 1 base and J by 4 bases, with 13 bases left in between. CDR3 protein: CASSEEDNPIYGYTF. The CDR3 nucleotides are TGTGCCAGCAGTGAAGAGGACAATCCCATCTATGGCTACACCTTC.

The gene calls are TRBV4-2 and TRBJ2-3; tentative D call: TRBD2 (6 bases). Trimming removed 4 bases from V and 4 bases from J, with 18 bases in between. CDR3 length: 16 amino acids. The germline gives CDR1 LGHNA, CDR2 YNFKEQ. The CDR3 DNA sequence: TGTGCCAGCAGCCCAGTGAGGGCCAGGGAGGCAGATACGCAGTATTTT. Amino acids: CASSPVRAREADTQYF.

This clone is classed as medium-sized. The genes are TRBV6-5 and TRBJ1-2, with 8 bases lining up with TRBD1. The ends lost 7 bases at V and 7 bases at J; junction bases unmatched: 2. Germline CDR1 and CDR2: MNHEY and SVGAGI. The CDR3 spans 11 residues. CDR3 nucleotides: TGTGCCAGCACAGGGGGCGGTGGCTACACCTTC. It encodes CASTGGGGYTF.

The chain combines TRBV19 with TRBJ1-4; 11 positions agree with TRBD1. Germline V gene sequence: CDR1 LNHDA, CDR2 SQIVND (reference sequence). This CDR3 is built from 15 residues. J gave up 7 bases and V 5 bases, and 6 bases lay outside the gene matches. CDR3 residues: CASSPRTGGSEKLFF. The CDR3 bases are TGTGCCAGTAGTCCCCGGACAGGGGGCTCTGAAAAACTGTTTTTT. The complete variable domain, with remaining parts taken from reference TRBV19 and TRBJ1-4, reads DGGITQSPKYLFRKEGQNVTLSCEQNLNHDAMYWYRQDPGQGLRLIYYSQIVNDFQKGDIAEGYSVSREKKESFPLTVTSAQKNPTAFYLCASSPRTGGSEKLFFGSGTQLSVL.

The CDR3 nucleotides are TGTGCCAGCAGTCTGGAGCGGTACACCGGGGAGCTGTTTTTT. It specifies CASSLERYTGELFF. The chain links TRBV27 to TRBJ2-2, with a possible D match to TRBD2 (5 bases). The germline V and J ends were trimmed by 5 bases and 3 bases, with 10 bases remaining between them. Germline V CDR1 and CDR2: MNHEY, SMNVEV (reference sequence). This CDR3 region has 14 residues.